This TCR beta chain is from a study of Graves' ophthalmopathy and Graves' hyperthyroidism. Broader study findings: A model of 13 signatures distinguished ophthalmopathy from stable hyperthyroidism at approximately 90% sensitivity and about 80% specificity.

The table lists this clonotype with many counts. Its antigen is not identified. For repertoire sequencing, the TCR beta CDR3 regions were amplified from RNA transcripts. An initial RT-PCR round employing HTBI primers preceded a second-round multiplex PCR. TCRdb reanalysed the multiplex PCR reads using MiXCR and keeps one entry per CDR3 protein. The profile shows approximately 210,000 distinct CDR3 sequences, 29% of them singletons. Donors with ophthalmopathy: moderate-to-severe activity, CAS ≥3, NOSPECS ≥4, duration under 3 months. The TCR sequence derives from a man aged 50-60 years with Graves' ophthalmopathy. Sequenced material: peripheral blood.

CDR3 sequence: CASSYPSGMAYEQYF. The CDR3 DNA reads TGTGCCAGCAGTTACCCGAGCGGGATGGCCTACGAGCAGTACTTC. V gene TRBV6-2 or TRBV6-3 combines with J gene TRBJ2-7; 7 bases agree with TRBD2. Per germline, CDR1 MNHEY and CDR2 SVGEGT. The length of the CDR3 is 15 residues. The V segment lost 2 bases and the J segment 2 bases; nucleotides outside the gene matches: 6.